Following are 22 T cell receptor beta chains from one sample sequenced in a study of monozygotic twins with inflammatory bowel disease. Using the 5' RACE reads, TCRdb records one entry per CDR3 protein without DNA. The sample has 300,000 to 400,000 distinct CDR3 sequences; the top ten hold approximately 2.4%. The sample comprised blood. All receptors derive from a human donor with ulcerative colitis or Crohn's disease, or a healthy co-twin of an affected twin (not recorded which).

The V gene is TRBV6-1, the J gene TRBJ1-1; checking the TCRdb D call of TRBD1 is not possible without DNA. The CDR3 runs 14 residues. Germline V gene lookup returns CDR1 MNHNS and CDR2 SASEGT. The CDR3 loop is CASSIQGAEAEAFF.

The CDR3 reads CAWNDRTLLTNYGYTF. The rearrangement uses TRBV30 and TRBJ1-2; TCRdb gives TRBD1 as the D gene, but with no DNA this cannot be confirmed. CDR1 is GTSNPN, CDR2 SVGIG, per germline (reference sequence). CDR3 length equals 16 residues.

The chain is built from TRBV12-3 or TRBV12-4 and TRBJ2-3; without DNA, the TCRdb call of TRBD1 cannot be checked. This CDR3 region has 16 residues. The CDR3 is CASSSGQGLSGDTQYF.

The J gene is TRBJ1-1, the V gene TRBV10-3; with no DNA, the TCRdb D assignment of TRBD1 cannot be verified. Looked up from germline, CDR1 is ENHRY and CDR2 is SYGVKD. CDR3 length: 15 amino acids. This CDR3 is CAISDSGGLNTEAFF.

CDR3 residues: CASSPPGQHTDTQYF. J is TRBJ2-3 and V is TRBV18. The germline gives CDR1 KGHSH, CDR2 LQKENI. There are 15 residues in the CDR3.

The V call is TRBV5-1, the J call TRBJ2-3. The CDR3 totals 14 residues. Germline CDR1 is SGHRS and CDR2 is YFSETQ. The CDR3 is CASSLNSFTDTQYF.

The chain employs TRBV29-1 and TRBJ2-5; TCRdb's D gene call, TRBD1, goes unchecked for lack of DNA. Germline V gene data show CDR1 as SQVTM and CDR2 as ANQGSEA. There are 14 residues in the CDR3. The chain's CDR3 is CSVTRDRGMETQYF. Together with reference TRBV29-1 and TRBJ2-5, the CDR3 gives the full variable domain: SAVISQKPSRDICQRGTSLTIQCQVDSQVTMMFWYRQQPGQSLTLIATANQGSEATYESGFVIDKFPISRPNLTFSTLTVSNMSPEDSSIYLCSVTRDRGMETQYFGPGTRLLVL.

The chain recombines TRBV5-1 with TRBJ2-5; checking the TCRdb D call of TRBD2 is not possible without DNA. CDR1 is SGHRS and CDR2 is YFSETQ in the germline V gene. The CDR3 runs to 16 residues. CDR3 region: CASSVRGPSLQETQYF. Full variable domain (rest looked up from reference TRBV5-1 and TRBJ2-5): KAGVTQTPRYLIKTRGQQVTLSCSPISGHRSVSWYQQTPGQGLQFLFEYFSETQRNKGNFPGRFSGRQFSNSRSEMNVSTLELGDSALYLCASSVRGPSLQETQYFGPGTRLLVL.

The J gene is TRBJ1-2, the V gene TRBV7-2; TCRdb lists TRBD1, though no DNA is available to test this call. In germline, CDR1 is SGHTA, CDR2 FQGNSA. CDR3 length equals 15 residues. CDR3 protein: CASSYAGTAEYGYTF.

V is TRBV6-2 or TRBV6-3 and J is TRBJ2-3; the D gene TCRdb calls, TRBD1, cannot be checked with no DNA. The CDR3 spans 15 residues. CDR1 and CDR2 from the germline V gene are MNHEY and SVGEGT. CDR3 sequence: CASRFGTGSTDTQYF.

The rearrangement uses TRBV28 and TRBJ2-7; TCRdb outputs TRBD1, but without DNA this stays unchecked. This CDR3 comprises 16 residues. Germline assignment: CDR1 MDHEN and CDR2 SYDVKM. The CDR3 protein is CASSLWTGGGTYEQYF.

The V gene is TRBV5-1, the J gene TRBJ2-1; no DNA is available, so the TRBD2 call from TCRdb remains unchecked. The CDR3 totals 19 residues. Germline V CDR1 and CDR2: SGHRS, YFSETQ. CDR3 sequence reads: CASSLIPGLAGTDYNEQFF.

The chain carries TRBV4-3 and TRBJ1-6. CDR1 and CDR2 (germline): LGHNA, YSLEER. The length of the CDR3 is 17 residues. CDR3 in amino acids: CASSQAIAGAYNSPLHF.

The chain uses TRBV5-4 and TRBJ2-5; the D gene TCRdb calls, TRBD1, cannot be checked with no DNA. Germline V gene lookup returns CDR1 SGHNT and CDR2 YYREEE (reference sequence). The CDR3 has 15 residues. The CDR3 sequence is CASSPPQQGGKTQYF.

The CDR3 loop reads CASSQVTGTDTQYF. This sequence joins TRBV4-3 and TRBJ2-3. Per the germline V gene, CDR1 is LGHNA and CDR2 is YSLEER. CDR3 length equals 14 residues.

The rearrangement links TRBV7-9 to TRBJ1-3. The CDR3 spans 14 residues. Germline V gene data show CDR1 as SEHNR and CDR2 as FQNEAQ (reference sequence). The CDR3 sequence: CASSLLGTGNTIYF.

The rearrangement joins TRBV29-1 to TRBJ2-7; TCRdb's D call of TRBD1 is untestable without DNA. Germline assignment: CDR1 SQVTM and CDR2 ANQGSEA. The CDR3 runs to 16 residues. The CDR3: CSVKGAGATISYEQYF.

This chain connects TRBV5-1 to TRBJ2-7; TCRdb's D gene call, TRBD1, goes unchecked for lack of DNA. The CDR3 sequence is 14 residues long. The V gene's germline CDR1 is SGHRS and CDR2 YFSETQ. CDR3 sequence reads: CASSWTGFSDEQYF.

The genes are TRBV5-6 and TRBJ1-2. CDR1 and CDR2 (germline): SGHDT, YYEEEE. CDR3 length equals 12 residues. CDR3: CASSLDEYGYTF.

The V call is TRBV6-2 or TRBV6-3, the J call TRBJ2-5. Germline assignment: CDR1 MNHEY and CDR2 SVGEGT. CDR3 size: 18 residues. The CDR3 is CASSYPVRSSRFQETQYF.

The rearrangement joins TRBV11-2 to TRBJ2-7. The CDR3 has 13 amino acids. Germline CDR1 SGHAT, CDR2 FQNNGV. CDR3 amino acids: CASSLHPLYEQYF.

This chain joins TRBV11-2 and TRBJ2-1; the D gene TCRdb calls, TRBD2, cannot be checked with no DNA. Germline V gene sequence: CDR1 SGHAT, CDR2 FQNNGV. The CDR3 consists of 11 residues. CDR3 sequence: CASSWTLEQFF.